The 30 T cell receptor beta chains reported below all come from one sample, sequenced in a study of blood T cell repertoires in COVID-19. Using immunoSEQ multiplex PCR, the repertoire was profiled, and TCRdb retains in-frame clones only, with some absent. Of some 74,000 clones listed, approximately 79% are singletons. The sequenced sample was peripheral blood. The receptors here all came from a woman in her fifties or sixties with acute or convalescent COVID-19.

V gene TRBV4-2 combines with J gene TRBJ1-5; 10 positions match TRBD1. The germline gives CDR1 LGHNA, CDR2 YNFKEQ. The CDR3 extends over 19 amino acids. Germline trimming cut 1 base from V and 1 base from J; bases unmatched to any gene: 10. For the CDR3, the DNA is TGTGCCAGCAGCCAAGGACTATCGACAGGGGGCTTGAGCAATCAGCCCCAGCATTTT. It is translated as CASSQGLSTGGLSNQPQHF.

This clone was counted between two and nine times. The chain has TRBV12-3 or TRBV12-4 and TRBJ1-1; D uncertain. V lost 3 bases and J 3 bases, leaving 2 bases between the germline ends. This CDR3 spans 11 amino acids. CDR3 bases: TGTGCCAGCAGTTTCTACACTGAAGCTTTCTTT. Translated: CASSFYTEAFF.

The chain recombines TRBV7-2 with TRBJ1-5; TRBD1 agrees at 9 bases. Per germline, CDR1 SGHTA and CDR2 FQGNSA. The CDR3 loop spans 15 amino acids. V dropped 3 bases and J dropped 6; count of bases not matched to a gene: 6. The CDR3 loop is CASSFRQGGGQPQHF. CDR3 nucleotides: TGTGCCAGCAGCTTTAGACAGGGGGGGGGTCAGCCCCAGCATTTT.

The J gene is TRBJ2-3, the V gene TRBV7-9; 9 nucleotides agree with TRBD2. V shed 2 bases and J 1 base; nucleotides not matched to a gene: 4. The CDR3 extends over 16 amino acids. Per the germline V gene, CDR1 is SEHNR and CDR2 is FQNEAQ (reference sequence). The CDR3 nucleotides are TGTGCCAGCAGCTTAACCGCTAGCGGGGGCACAGATACGCAGTATTTT. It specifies CASSLTASGGTDTQYF.

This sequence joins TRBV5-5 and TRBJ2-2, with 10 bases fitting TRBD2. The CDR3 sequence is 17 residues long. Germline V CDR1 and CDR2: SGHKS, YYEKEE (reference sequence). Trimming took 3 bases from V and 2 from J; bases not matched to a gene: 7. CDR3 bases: TGTGCCAGCAGCTCTCTAGCGGGAGTTGTAAACACCGGGGAGCTGTTTTTT. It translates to CASSSLAGVVNTGELFF.

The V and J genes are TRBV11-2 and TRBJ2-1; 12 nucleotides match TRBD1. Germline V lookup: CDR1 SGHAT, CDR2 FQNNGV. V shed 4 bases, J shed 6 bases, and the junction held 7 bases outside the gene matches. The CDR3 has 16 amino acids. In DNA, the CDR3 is TGTGCCAGCAGCTCCCGGGACAGGGGGCCCGGCAATGAGCAGTTCTTC. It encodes CASSSRDRGPGNEQFF.

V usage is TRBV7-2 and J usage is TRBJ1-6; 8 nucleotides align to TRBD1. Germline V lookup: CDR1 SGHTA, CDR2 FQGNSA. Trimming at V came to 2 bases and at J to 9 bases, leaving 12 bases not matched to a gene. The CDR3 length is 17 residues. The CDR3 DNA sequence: TGTGCCAGCAGCTTAAAAACTGGTCAGGGGGCGTTTTCACCCCTCCACTTT. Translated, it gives CASSLKTGQGAFSPLHF.

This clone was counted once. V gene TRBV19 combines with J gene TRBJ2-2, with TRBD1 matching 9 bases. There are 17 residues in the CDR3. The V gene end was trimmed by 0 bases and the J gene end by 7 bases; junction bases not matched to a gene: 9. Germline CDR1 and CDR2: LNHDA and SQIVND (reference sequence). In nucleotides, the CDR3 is TGTGCCAGTAGTATAGAGGGACAGGGCTTTTTGGGCGGGGAGCTGTTTTTT. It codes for CASSIEGQGFLGGELFF.

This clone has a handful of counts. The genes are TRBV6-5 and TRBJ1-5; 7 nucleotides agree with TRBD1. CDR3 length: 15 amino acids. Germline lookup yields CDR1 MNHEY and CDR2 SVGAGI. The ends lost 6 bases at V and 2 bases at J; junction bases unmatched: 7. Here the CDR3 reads CASRRTGAGNQPQHF. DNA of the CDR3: TGTGCCAGCAGACGCACAGGGGCCGGCAATCAGCCCCAGCATTTT.

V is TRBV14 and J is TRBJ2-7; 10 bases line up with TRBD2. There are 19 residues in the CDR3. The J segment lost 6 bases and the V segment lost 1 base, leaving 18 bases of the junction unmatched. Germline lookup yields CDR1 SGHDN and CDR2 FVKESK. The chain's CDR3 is CASSQGPRTTAGGLSEQYF. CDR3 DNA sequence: TGTGCCAGCAGCCAAGGACCCCGGACAACAGCGGGAGGGCTTAGCGAGCAGTACTTC.

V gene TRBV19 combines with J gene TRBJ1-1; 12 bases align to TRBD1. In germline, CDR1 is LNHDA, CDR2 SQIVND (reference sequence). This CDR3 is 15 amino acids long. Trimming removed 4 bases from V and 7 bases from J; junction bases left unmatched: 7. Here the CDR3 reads CASSNPGQGAGEAFF. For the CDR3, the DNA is TGTGCCAGTAGTAATCCGGGACAGGGGGCCGGTGAAGCTTTCTTT.

This chain's CDR3 is CASRQGANSPLHF. The CDR3 DNA reads as TGTGCCAGCAGACAGGGGGCGAATTCACCCCTCCACTTT. The genes are TRBV12-3 or TRBV12-4 and TRBJ1-6; 9 nucleotides match TRBD1. This CDR3 has 13 residues. V dropped 6 bases and J dropped 7; count of bases not matched to a gene: 1.

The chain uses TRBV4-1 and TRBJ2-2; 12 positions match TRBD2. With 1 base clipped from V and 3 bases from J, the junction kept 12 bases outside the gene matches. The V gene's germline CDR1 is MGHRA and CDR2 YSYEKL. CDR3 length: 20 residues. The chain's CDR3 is CASSQGPSTSGSRDTGELFF. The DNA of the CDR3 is TGCGCCAGCAGCCAAGGCCCTTCGACTAGCGGGAGTAGGGACACCGGGGAGCTGTTTTTT.

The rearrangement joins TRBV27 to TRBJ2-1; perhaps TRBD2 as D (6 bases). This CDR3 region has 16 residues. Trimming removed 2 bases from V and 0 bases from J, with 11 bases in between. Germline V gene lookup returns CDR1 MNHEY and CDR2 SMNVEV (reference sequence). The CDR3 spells CASSLRGTGSYNEQFF. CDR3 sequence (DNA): TGTGCCAGCAGTTTACGCGGGACGGGCTCCTACAATGAGCAGTTCTTC.

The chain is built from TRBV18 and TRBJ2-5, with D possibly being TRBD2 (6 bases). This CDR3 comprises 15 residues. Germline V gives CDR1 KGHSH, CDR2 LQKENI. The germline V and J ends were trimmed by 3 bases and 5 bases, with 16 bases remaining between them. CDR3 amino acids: CASSPQAGGTETQYF. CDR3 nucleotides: TGTGCCAGCTCACCCCAAGCCGGGGGTACTGAGACCCAGTACTTC.

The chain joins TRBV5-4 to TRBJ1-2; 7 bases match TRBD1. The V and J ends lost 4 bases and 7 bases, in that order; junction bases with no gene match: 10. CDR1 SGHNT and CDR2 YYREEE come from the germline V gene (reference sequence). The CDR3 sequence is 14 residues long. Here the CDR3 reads CASSLDRAAIGYTF. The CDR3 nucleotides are TGTGCCAGCAGCCTTGACAGGGCCGCTATTGGCTACACCTTC.

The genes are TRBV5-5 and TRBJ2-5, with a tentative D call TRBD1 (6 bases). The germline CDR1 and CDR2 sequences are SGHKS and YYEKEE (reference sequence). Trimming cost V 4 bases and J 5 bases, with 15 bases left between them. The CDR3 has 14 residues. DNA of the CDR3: TGTGCCAGCAGCGTAACAGGGTCGGGGGAGACCCAGTACTTC. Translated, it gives CASSVTGSGETQYF.

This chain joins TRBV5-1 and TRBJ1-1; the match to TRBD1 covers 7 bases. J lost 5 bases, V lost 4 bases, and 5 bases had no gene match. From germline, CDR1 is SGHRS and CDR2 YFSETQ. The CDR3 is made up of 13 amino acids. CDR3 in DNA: TGCGCCAGCAGCGTAACAGGGGAAACTGAAGCTTTCTTT. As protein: CASSVTGETEAFF. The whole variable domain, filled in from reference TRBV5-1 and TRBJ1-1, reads KAGVTQTPRYLIKTRGQQVTLSCSPISGHRSVSWYQQTPGQGLQFLFEYFSETQRNKGNFPGRFSGRQFSNSRSEMNVSTLELGDSALYLCASSVTGETEAFFGQGTRLTVV.

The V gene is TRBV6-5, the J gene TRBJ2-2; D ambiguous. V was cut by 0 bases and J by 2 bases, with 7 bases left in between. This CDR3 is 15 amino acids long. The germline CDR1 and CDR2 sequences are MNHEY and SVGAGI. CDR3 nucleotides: TGTGCCAGCAGTTACTCGGCAGGAAACACCGGGGAGCTGTTTTTT. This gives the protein CASSYSAGNTGELFF.

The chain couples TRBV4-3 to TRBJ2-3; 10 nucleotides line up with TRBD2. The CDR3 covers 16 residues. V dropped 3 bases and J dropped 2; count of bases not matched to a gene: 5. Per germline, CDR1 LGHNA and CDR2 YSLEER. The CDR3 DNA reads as TGCGCCAGCAGCCAGCAACTAGCGGGAAACACAGATACGCAGTATTTT. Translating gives CASSQQLAGNTDTQYF.

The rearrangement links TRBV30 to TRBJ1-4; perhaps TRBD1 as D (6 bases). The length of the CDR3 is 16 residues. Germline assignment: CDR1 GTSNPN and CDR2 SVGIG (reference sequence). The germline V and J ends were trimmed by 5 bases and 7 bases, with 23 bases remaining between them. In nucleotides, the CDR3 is TGTGCCTGGGCGGGAACAGGGAAACAATGGAGTGAAAAACTGTTTTTT. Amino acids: CAWAGTGKQWSEKLFF.

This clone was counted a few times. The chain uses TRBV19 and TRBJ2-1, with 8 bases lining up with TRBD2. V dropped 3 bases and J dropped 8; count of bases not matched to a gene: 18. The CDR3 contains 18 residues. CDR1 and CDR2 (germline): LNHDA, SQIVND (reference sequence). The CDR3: CASSIVGTSRGIGYEQFF. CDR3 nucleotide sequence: TGTGCCAGTAGTATTGTCGGGACTAGTCGGGGGATTGGGTATGAGCAGTTCTTC.

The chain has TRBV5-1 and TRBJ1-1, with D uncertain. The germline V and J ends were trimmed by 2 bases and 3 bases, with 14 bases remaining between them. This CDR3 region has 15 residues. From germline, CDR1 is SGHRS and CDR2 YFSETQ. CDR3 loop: CASSFLQSGDTEAFF. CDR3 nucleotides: TGCGCCAGCAGCTTTCTTCAATCCGGGGACACTGAAGCTTTCTTT. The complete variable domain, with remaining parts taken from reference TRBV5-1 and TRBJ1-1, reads KAGVTQTPRYLIKTRGQQVTLSCSPISGHRSVSWYQQTPGQGLQFLFEYFSETQRNKGNFPGRFSGRQFSNSRSEMNVSTLELGDSALYLCASSFLQSGDTEAFFGQGTRLTVV.

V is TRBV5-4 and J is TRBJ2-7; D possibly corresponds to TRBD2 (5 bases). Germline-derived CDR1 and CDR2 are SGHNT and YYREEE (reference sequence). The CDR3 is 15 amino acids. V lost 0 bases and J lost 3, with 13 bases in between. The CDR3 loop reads CASSLALRGNYEQYF. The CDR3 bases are TGTGCCAGCAGCTTGGCGTTACGAGGGAACTACGAGCAGTACTTC.

The CDR3 spells CASSRSASAGSYEQYF. CDR3 nucleotide sequence: TGTGCCAGCAGCCGAAGCGCTAGCGCCGGCTCCTACGAGCAGTACTTC. This sequence joins TRBV7-9 and TRBJ2-7; a possible D gene is TRBD2 (6 bases). This CDR3 spans 16 amino acids. From germline, CDR1 is SEHNR and CDR2 FQNEAQ (reference sequence). The ends were cut back, 5 bases at V and 0 bases at J, with 17 bases in the middle.

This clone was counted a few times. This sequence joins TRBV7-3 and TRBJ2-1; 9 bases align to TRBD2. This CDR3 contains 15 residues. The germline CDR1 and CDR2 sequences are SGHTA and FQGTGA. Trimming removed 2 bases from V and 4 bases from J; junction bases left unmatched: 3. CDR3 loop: CASSLQAGGYNEQFF. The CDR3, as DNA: TGTGCCAGCAGCTTACAAGCGGGAGGATACAATGAGCAGTTCTTC.

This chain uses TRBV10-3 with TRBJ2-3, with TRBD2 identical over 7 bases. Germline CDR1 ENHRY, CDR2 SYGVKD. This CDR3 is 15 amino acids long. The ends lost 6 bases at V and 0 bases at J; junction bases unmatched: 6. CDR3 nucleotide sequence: TGTGCCATCAGCCCTCAGCGGGATAGCACAGATACGCAGTATTTT. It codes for CAISPQRDSTDTQYF.

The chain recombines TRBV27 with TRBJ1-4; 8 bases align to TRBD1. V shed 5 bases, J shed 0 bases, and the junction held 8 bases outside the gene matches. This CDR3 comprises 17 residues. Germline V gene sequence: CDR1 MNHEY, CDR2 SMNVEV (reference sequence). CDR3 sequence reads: CASSKQGVIATNEKLFF. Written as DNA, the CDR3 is TGTGCCAGCAGTAAACAGGGGGTAATTGCAACTAATGAAAAACTGTTTTTT.

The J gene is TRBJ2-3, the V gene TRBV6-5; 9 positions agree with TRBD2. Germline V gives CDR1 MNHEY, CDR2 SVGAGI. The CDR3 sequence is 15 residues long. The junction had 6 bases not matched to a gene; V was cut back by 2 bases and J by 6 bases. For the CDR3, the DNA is TGTGCCAGCAGTTACACCAGCGGGGGGTCGGATACGCAGTATTTT. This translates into CASSYTSGGSDTQYF.

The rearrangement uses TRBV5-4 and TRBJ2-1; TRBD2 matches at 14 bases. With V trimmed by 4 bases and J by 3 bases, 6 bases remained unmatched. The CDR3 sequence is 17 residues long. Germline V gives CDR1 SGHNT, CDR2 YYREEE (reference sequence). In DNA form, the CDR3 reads TGTGCCAGCAGCGCCGGACTAGCGGGGGGCCGCTACAATGAGCAGTTCTTC. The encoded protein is CASSAGLAGGRYNEQFF.